The 11 T cell receptor beta chains below were found in one sample sequenced in a study of tumor-infiltrating lymphocytes in primary liver carcinoma. Taking about 20-31 mg of unsorted bulk tissue, the authors co-extracted RNA and DNA. With a constant-region primer, TCR beta cDNA was made from 450 to 550 ng of total RNA. Modified slightly, ARM-PCR produced TCR beta libraries over three nested multiplex PCR rounds. The first two PCR rounds, approximately 11 cycles each, used TRBV1-TRBV30 forward primers and a C-beta reverse primer. TCRdb independently ran MiXCR on the multiplex PCR reads; one entry per CDR3 protein. The table has about 54,000 distinct CDR3 sequences, 70% to 85% seen once; the top ten hold roughly 26%. The sample comprised liver tumor tissue from sampling region 2. Subset meaning: tumor region T2, inferior pole. The source of these receptors is a middle-aged man with primary liver carcinoma and hepatitis B virus infection.

The chain employs TRBV12-3 or TRBV12-4 and TRBJ2-7, with D tentatively TRBD1 or TRBD2 (5 bases each). This CDR3 region has 14 residues. The V gene lost 9 bases and the J gene lost 5 bases, with 20 bases spanning the gap. CDR3 amino acids: CASTIGQRGNEQYF. CDR3 DNA sequence: TGTGCCAGTACTATAGGTCAGAGGGGCAACGAGCAGTACTTC.

The V gene is TRBV29-1, the J gene TRBJ2-5; TRBD1 matches 9 bases. Germline V gene sequence: CDR1 SQVTM, CDR2 ANQGSEA. The CDR3 has 14 residues. The CDR3 loop is CSASGTGLDETQYF. DNA of the CDR3: TGCAGTGCTTCCGGGACAGGGTTAGATGAGACCCAGTACTTC.

Remarks on this clonotype: The junction and the germline gene differ at one end; a read error may be behind it. The chain joins TRBV5-1 to TRBJ2-1, with 7 bases that match TRBD1. The CDR3 sequence is 15 residues long. Germline CDR1 and CDR2: SGHRS and YFSETQ. The CDR3 region is CASGSRQGSYNEQFF. The CDR3, as DNA: TGTGCCAGCGGCTCCAGACAGGGCTCCTACAATGAGCAGTTCTTC.

Regarding this clonotype: At one end the junction does not follow the germline gene, possibly because of a read error. The chain recombines TRBV10-3 with TRBJ2-2; either TRBD1 or TRBD2 may fit D (5 bases each). Looked up from germline, CDR1 is ENHRY and CDR2 is SYGVKD. This CDR3 is built from 14 residues. For the CDR3, the DNA is TGTGCCATCAGTATACAGAGGGGCTCCGGGGAGCTGTCTTTT. Its translation: CAISIQRGSGELSF.

In regard to this clonotype: Its ends do not fully match the called genes, so a read error is possible. The rearrangement links TRBV11-2 to TRBJ2-7, with a tentative D call TRBD2 (7 bases). This CDR3 comprises 15 residues. Germline CDR1 SGHAT, CDR2 FQNNGV. The CDR3 spells CASSQYSGGGYERYF. The CDR3 DNA sequence: TGTGCTAGCAGCCAATATTCGGGCGGGGGCTACGAGCGGTACTTC.

As regards this clonotype: One end of the junction varies from germline; a read error may be responsible. The rearrangement uses TRBV28 and TRBJ2-1, with unresolved D. Germline assignment: CDR1 MDHEN and CDR2 SYDVKM. The CDR3 is made up of 14 amino acids. CDR3 sequence: CAGSLSLSYNEQLF. The CDR3, as DNA: TGTGCCGGCAGTTTGAGTCTTTCCTACAATGAGCAGTTATTC.

This clonotype was seen a single time. The CDR3 does not close with the conserved phenylalanine or tryptophan, likely indicating a read error. Here the CDR3 DNA reads TGTGCTAGTGGTTTGGGGCATGGCGAAGCTTTCTTG. It is translated as CASGLGHGEAFL. V gene TRBV12-5 combines with J gene TRBJ1-1; D not certain. Trimming removed 1 base at V and 8 bases at J, with 8 bases between. Germline V gives CDR1 LGHNT, CDR2 FRNRAP. This CDR3 has 12 residues.

Comment on this clonotype: This likely comes from a read error, as the CDR3 has no conserved phenylalanine or tryptophan at its end. It is unclear where the CDR3 begins or ends on the DNA, so no DNA is shown, and the CDR3 is as TCRdb lists it. CDR3 in amino acids: CASSSHPSGRIYERFS. This chain joins TRBV11-2 and TRBJ2-1; the DNA was not used to check the table's D call, TRBD2. Inclusive of both ends, the CDR3 amounts to 16 amino acids. Germline assignment: CDR1 SGHAT and CDR2 FQNNGV.

To note about this clonotype: A much larger clonotype is one base distant, so this may be a read error. The DNA is omitted, as the CDR3 cannot be located on it reliably, and the CDR3 follows TCRdb's listing. CDR3 sequence: CSVGAGSNYNELFF. This chain connects TRBV29-1 to TRBJ2-1; the table's D call TRBD2 went unverified against the DNA. CDR1 and CDR2 from the germline V gene are SQVTM and ANQGSEA. The CDR3 adds up to 14 amino acids, both ends counted.

Worth noting for this clonotype: One base away lies a much larger clone, so this may be a sequencing read error. The chain joins TRBV28 to TRBJ2-7, with TRBD2 matching over 8 bases. Germline V CDR1 and CDR2: MDHEN, SYDVKM. The CDR3 totals 15 residues. The CDR3 DNA reads as TGTGTCAGCAGTGATGGACTAGCACTAAGGAACGAGCAGTACTTC. This translates into CVSSDGLALRNEQYF.

Note on this clonotype: A junction boundary mismatches the germline segment, possibly from a read error. The rearrangement uses TRBV6-1 and TRBJ1-1; a weak D match, TRBD1 (5 bases). Germline V CDR1 and CDR2: MNHNS, SASEGT. This CDR3 region has 13 residues. CDR3 sequence: CASSDGWGTDAFF. For the CDR3, the DNA is TGTGCCAGCAGCGATGGGTGGGGGACTGATGCTTTCTTT.